This T cell receptor beta chain was retrieved from a study of OX40 agonist ivuxolimab in advanced cancers. Across the study: The study reported partial responses in three patients: one hepatocellular carcinoma, two cutaneous melanoma.

Regarding the study as a whole: CD4+ and CD8+ T cells in blood underwent clonal expansion by week 6 at 0.1 to 3.0 mg/kg. Among T cells, CD8+ cells averaged more expanded clones than CD4+ cells. Partly responding patients at 0.1-3.0 mg/kg showed some of the smallest clonal expansion.

Produced via immunoSEQ multiplex PCR; TCRdb's table is partial and in-frame only. The table lists approximately 73,000 clones, around 86% of them singletons. Germline CDR1 SGHVS, CDR2 FNYEAQ. The CDR3 length is 13 residues. V was trimmed by 6 bases and J by 1 base, leaving 9 bases between them. Notes on this clone: Its specificity is unknown.

The clonotype comes from an adult with an advanced solid tumor such as melanoma, head and neck, liver or kidney cancer. V gene TRBV7-6 combines with J gene TRBJ1-1, with D hard to call. The source was CD4+ or CD8+ T cells sorted from blood, collected in a trial of the OX40 agonist ivuxolimab. The CDR3 DNA reads as TGTGCCAGCAGTCTCGATACGAACACTGAAGCTTTCTTT. It yields the protein CASSLDTNTEAFF.